The sequence of this T cell receptor (beta chain) was determined in a study of memory CD8 T cells in hepatitis C reinfection. After removal of 6 bases from V and 14 bases from J, the junction contained 4 bases not matched to a gene. The CDR3 runs to 12 residues. Per the germline V gene, CDR1 is MDHEN and CDR2 is SYDVKM. The time point denotes: pre-reinfection, 55 to 20 weeks before reinfection detection. The sorted cells went straight to TCR sequencing with no prior in vitro expansion. Control naive CD8 T cells came from a couple of donors at all three reinfection time points. Generated by immunoSEQ multiplex PCR, the TCRdb table keeps only in-frame clones and is missing some. The sample contains 45,000 to 65,000 clones, about 90% of which appear only once.

The receptor was isolated from a man aged 18-30 years with hepatitis C virus infection. Sequenced sample: naive CD8+ T cells sorted from blood. This chain connects TRBV28 to TRBJ2-1; 13 bases are shared with TRBD2. The DNA for the CDR3 is TGTGCCAGCAGCCCAGGGACTAGCGGGAAGTTCTTC. Amino acid sequence: CASSPGTSGKFF.